Presented here are 5 T cell receptor beta chains from one specimen sequenced in a study of cytomegalovirus exposure and HLA in healthy donors. 60 Vbeta and 13 Jbeta primers were used in PCR. Sequencing was performed with immunoSEQ multiplex PCR; in TCRdb, only in-frame clones are kept and a portion is missing. The sample holds fewer than 300,000 clones, about nine tenths seen once. Source material: PBMCs. The receptors here all came from a middle-aged man in good health and CMV-seropositive.

The chain joins TRBV7-9 to TRBJ2-1; a weak D match, TRBD1 (6 bases). CDR3 size: 19 residues. Germline CDR1 is SEHNR and CDR2 is FQNEAQ (reference sequence). Trimming cost V 7 bases and J 0 bases, with 25 bases left between them. CDR3 sequence: CASTSSGGQRKSSYNEQFF. The CDR3, as DNA: TGTGCCAGCACCTCATCAGGAGGACAGAGAAAAAGCTCCTACAATGAGCAGTTCTTC.

The chain recombines TRBV2 with TRBJ2-2; 7 nucleotides line up with TRBD2. This CDR3 is built from 15 residues. Germline CDR1 is SNHLY and CDR2 is FYNNEI. After removal of 4 bases from V and 7 bases from J, the junction contained 9 bases not matched to a gene. The CDR3 protein is CASSGTRGYGGELFF. The CDR3 bases are TGTGCCAGCAGTGGGACTAGGGGATATGGCGGGGAGCTGTTTTTT.

The CDR3 is CASSQDRTGGQNQPQHF. As DNA, the CDR3 is TGCGCCAGCAGCCAAGATCGGACAGGGGGACAAAATCAGCCCCAGCATTTT. The genes are TRBV4-3 and TRBJ1-5; TRBD1 aligns across 10 bases. Germline V CDR1 and CDR2: LGHNA, YSLEER. The CDR3 extends over 17 amino acids. The trim removed 0 bases at V and 4 bases at J, leaving 6 bases unmatched.

This clone was detected once. The CDR3 DNA reads as TGTGCCAGCATGCCGGGACAGGGGACCGAAAAACTGTTTTTT. This translates into CASMPGQGTEKLFF. This chain links TRBV6-1 with TRBJ1-4; TRBD1 matches 10 bases. This CDR3 comprises 14 residues. Trimming at V came to 7 bases and at J to 8 bases, leaving 7 bases not matched to a gene. Germline-derived CDR1 and CDR2 are MNHNS and SASEGT.

The chain uses TRBV6-5 and TRBJ1-2; 9 bases line up with TRBD1. The length of the CDR3 is 12 residues. CDR1 and CDR2 (germline): MNHEY, SVGAGI. V trimming: 8 bases; J trimming: 6 bases; junction bases outside the gene matches: 4. The CDR3 sequence: CASVWTGDGYTF. The CDR3 coding sequence is TGTGCCAGCGTTTGGACAGGGGATGGCTACACCTTC.